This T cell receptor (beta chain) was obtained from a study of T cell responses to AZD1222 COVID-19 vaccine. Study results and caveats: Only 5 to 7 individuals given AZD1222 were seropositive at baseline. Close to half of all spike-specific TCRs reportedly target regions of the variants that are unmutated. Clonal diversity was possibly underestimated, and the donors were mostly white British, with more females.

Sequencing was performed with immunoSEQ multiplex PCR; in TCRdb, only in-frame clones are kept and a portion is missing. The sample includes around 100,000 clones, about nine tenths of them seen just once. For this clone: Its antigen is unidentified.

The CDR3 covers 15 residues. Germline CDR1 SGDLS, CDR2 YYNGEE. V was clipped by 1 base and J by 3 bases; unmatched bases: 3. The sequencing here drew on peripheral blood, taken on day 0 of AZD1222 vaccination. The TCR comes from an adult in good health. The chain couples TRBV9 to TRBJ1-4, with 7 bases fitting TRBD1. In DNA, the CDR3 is TGTGCCAGCAGCGTAAGGGGGCAGCCTAATGAAAAACTGTTTTTT. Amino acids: CASSVRGQPNEKLFF.